In this sample, the clone carrying this T cell receptor (beta chain) turned up a few times. As yet, its antigen is unknown. The data are from a study of blood T cells in healthy people across ages. The overall study: About one barcoded beta molecule was captured per two T cells (by template switching).

Together with a sample-barcoded 5' primer, a J-beta primer mix was included in a second PCR lasting roughly 7 to 11 cycles. Using its own MiXCR run on the 5' RACE reads, TCRdb lists one record per CDR3 protein. Altogether about 1.8 million distinct CDR3 sequences are present, approximately 50% being singletons, with the ten largest covering less than 2.5%. Overall study findings and caveats: The fall in TCR beta diversity per million T cells was roughly linear with age. Expanded clonotype changes were possibly confounded by unknown donor CMV status.

Losses at the gene ends were 1 base for V and 2 bases for J; bases not matched to a gene: 4. There are 14 residues in the CDR3. Germline CDR1 reads DFQATT; CDR2 reads SNEGSKA (reference sequence). The clonotype comes from a woman in her thirties or forties in good health. Sample: blood. The chain is built from TRBV20-1 and TRBJ2-5; TRBD2 matches 7 bases. CDR3 sequence: CSARVLREQETQYF. For the CDR3, the DNA is TGCAGTGCTAGAGTCTTGCGGGAGCAAGAGACCCAGTACTTC.